This TCR beta chain was recovered during a study of response to subunit inactivated influenza vaccine. Study-wide points: Authors suggested few new T cells are recruited by each seasonal influenza vaccination.

TCRdb called the RT-PCR reads again in MiXCR, with one record for every CDR3 protein. The sample holds hundreds of thousands of distinct CDR3 sequences; more than 15% are singletons and the top ten take about 9.9%. This clonotype was counted once. The antigen remains unidentified. This material consisted of PBMCs from blood, taken roughly 13 days after vaccination. This clonotype was obtained from a man aged 50-59 years who received an inactivated influenza vaccine.

The CDR3 is CSARDLVAGGPADTQYF. CDR3 bases: TGCAGTGCTAGAGATCTCGTTGCGGGAGGGCCCGCAGATACGCAGTATTTT. The chain is built from TRBV20-1 and TRBJ2-3; 9 bases agree with TRBD2. Per germline, CDR1 DFQATT and CDR2 SNEGSKA (reference sequence). CDR3 length: 17 amino acids. V shed 0 bases, J shed 4 bases, and the junction held 11 bases outside the gene matches.